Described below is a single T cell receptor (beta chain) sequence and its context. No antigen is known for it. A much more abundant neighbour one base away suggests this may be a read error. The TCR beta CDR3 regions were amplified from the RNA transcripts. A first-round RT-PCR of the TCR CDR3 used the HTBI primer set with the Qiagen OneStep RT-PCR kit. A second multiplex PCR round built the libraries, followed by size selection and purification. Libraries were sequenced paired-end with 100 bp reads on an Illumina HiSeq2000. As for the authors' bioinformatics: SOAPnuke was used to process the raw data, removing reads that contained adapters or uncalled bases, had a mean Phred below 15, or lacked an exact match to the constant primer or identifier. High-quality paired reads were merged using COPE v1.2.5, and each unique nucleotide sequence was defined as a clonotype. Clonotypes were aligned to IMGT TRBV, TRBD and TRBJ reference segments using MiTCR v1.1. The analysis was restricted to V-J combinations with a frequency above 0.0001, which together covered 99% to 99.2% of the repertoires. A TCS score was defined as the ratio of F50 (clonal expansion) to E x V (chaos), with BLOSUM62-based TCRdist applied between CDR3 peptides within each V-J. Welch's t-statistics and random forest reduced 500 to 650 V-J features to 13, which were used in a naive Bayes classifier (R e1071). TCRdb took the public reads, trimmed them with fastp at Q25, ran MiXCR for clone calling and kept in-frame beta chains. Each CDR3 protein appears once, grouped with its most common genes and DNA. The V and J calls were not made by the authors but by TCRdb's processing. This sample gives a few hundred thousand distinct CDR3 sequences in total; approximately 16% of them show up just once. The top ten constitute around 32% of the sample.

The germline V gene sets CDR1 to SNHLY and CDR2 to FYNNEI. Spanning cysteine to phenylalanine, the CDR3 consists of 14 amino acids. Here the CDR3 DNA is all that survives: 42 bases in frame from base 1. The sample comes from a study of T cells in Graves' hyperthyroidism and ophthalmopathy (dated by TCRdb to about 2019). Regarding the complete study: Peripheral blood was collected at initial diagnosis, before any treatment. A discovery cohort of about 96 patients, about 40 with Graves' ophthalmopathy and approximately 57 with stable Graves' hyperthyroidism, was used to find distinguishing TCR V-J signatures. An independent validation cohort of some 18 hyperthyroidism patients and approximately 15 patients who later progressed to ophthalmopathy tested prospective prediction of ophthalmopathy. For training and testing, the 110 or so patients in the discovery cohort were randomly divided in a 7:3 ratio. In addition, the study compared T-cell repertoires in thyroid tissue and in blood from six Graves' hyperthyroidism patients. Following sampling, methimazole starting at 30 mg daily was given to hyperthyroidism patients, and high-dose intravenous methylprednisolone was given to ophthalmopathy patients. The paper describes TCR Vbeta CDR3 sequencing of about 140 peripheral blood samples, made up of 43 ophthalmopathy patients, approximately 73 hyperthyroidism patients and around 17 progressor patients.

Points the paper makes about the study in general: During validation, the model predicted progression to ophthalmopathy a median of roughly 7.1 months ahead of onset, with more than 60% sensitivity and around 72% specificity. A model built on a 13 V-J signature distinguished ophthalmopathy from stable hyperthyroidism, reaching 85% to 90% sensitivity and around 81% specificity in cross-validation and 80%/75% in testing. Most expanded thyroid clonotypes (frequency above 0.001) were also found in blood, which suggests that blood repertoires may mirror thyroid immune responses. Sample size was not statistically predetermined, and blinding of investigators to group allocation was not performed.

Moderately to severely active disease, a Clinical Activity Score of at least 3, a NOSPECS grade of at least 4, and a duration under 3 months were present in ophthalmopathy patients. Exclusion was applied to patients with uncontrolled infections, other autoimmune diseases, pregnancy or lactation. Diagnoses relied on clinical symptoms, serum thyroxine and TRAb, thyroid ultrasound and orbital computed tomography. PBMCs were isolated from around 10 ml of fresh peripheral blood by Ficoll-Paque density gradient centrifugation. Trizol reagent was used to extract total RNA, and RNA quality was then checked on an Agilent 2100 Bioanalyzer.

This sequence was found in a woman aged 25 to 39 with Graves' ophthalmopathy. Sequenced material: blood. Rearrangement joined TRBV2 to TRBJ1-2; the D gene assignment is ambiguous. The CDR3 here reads CANSGTSSNYGYTF. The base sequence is TGTGCCAACAGTGGAACGTCTAGCAACTATGGCTACACCTTC.